This TCR beta chain was observed in a study of OX40 agonist ivuxolimab in advanced cancers. The wider study: Partial responses, seen in three patients, involved one hepatocellular carcinoma and two cutaneous melanomas. Whole-study results and caveats: Doses of 0.1 to 3.0 mg/kg were accompanied by clonal expansion of CD4+ and CD8+ blood T cells by week 6.

The CDR3 runs to 14 residues. Germline V gene data show CDR1 as SGDLS and CDR2 as YYNGEE. Trimming removed 4 bases at V and 2 bases at J, with 13 bases between. This clone has just one count. What it recognizes is unknown. Patients were excluded for autoimmune disease history or systemic immunosuppression. The method was immunoSEQ multiplex PCR; TCRdb's version includes in-frame clones alone and lacks a portion of them. The table has roughly 34,000 clones, 84% seen once; the top ten hold 12%. The chain has TRBV9 and TRBJ2-7, with D possibly matching TRBD2 (5 bases). The sample was CD4+ or CD8+ T cells sorted from blood, taken in a trial of the OX40 agonist ivuxolimab. The sequence came from an adult with an advanced solid tumor such as melanoma, head and neck, liver or kidney cancer. The CDR3: CASSPSPGAYEQYF. The CDR3 DNA follows: TGTGCCAGCAGCCCATCACCCGGGGCCTACGAGCAGTACTTC.